A selection of T cell receptor beta chains follows, all from one sample in a study of OX40 agonist ivuxolimab in advanced cancers. Sequencing was performed with immunoSEQ multiplex PCR; in TCRdb, only in-frame clones are kept and a portion is missing. The sample contains around 90,000 clones, about 89% of which appear only once. The material was CD4+ or CD8+ T cells sorted from blood, obtained in a trial of the OX40 agonist ivuxolimab. These receptors all stem from an adult with an advanced solid tumor such as melanoma, head and neck, liver or kidney cancer. CDR3s include the opening cysteine and the closing phenylalanine or tryptophan. A D gene is named only where the DNA matches it firmly. Where a row states a size, it is once, few, many or the class of an expanded clone; other rows omit it.

cdr3_aa: CVRSSRGAVVLYEQYF
cdr3_nt: TGTGTCAGAAGCTCCAGGGGGGCGGTGGTGCTTTACGAGCAGTACTTC
j_call: TRBJ2-7
d_call: .
clone_size: .
v_call: TRBV7-5

cdr3_aa: CASSPIFANTEAFF
cdr3_nt: TGTGCCAGCAGTCCGATATTCGCGAACACTGAAGCTTTCTTT
j_call: TRBJ1-1
d_call: .
clone_size: .
v_call: TRBV6-5

cdr3_aa: CASSFSGSPTYEQYF
cdr3_nt: TGTGCCAGCAGCTTTAGCGGGAGTCCCACCTACGAGCAGTACTTC
j_call: TRBJ2-7
d_call: TRBD2
clone_size: .
v_call: TRBV11-3

cdr3_aa: CASRTDSWGTDTQYF
cdr3_nt: TGTGCCAGCAGGACGGACTCTTGGGGGACAGATACGCAGTATTTT
j_call: TRBJ2-3
d_call: .
clone_size: once
v_call: TRBV11-2

cdr3_aa: CASSYSARRYTEAFF
cdr3_nt: TGTGCCAGCAGTTACTCGGCCAGGAGATACACTGAAGCTTTCTTT
j_call: TRBJ1-1
d_call: .
clone_size: .
v_call: TRBV6-6

cdr3_aa: CASSLPRSGRTGELFF
cdr3_nt: TGTGCCAGCAGCTTGCCCCGTAGCGGGAGGACCGGGGAGCTGTTTTTT
j_call: TRBJ2-2
d_call: TRBD2
clone_size: .
v_call: TRBV7-9

cdr3_aa: CSVATGGDQPQHF
cdr3_nt: TGCAGCGTTGCGACAGGGGGCGATCAGCCCCAGCATTTT
j_call: TRBJ1-5
d_call: TRBD1
clone_size: .
v_call: TRBV29-1

cdr3_aa: CASSLGFSTDTQYF
cdr3_nt: TGTGCCAGCAGCTTAGGTTTTTCTACAGATACGCAGTATTTT
j_call: TRBJ2-3
d_call: .
clone_size: .
v_call: TRBV7-9

cdr3_aa: CASSLVAGGGETQYF
cdr3_nt: TGTGCCAGCAGCTTAGTAGCGGGAGGGGGAGAGACCCAGTACTTC
j_call: TRBJ2-5
d_call: TRBD2
clone_size: .
v_call: TRBV7-9

cdr3_aa: CASSLWSRQALDGYTF
cdr3_nt: TGTGCCAGCAGTTTATGGTCTCGACAGGCTTTGGACGGCTACACCTTC
j_call: TRBJ1-2
d_call: .
clone_size: once
v_call: TRBV2

cdr3_aa: CAISDPGQGNEKLFF
cdr3_nt: TGTGCCATCAGTGACCCGGGACAGGGTAATGAAAAACTGTTTTTT
j_call: TRBJ1-4
d_call: TRBD1
clone_size: .
v_call: TRBV10-3

cdr3_aa: CASGYADTGELFF
cdr3_nt: TGTGCCAGCGGCTACGCGGACACCGGGGAGCTGTTTTTT
j_call: TRBJ2-2
d_call: .
clone_size: few
v_call: TRBV2

cdr3_aa: CASSSHPDSNSNQPQHF
cdr3_nt: TGTGCCAGCAGTTCTCACCCAGACAGTAATAGCAATCAGCCCCAGCATTTT
j_call: TRBJ1-5
d_call: .
clone_size: few
v_call: TRBV28

cdr3_aa: CASSVAQSSYEQYF
cdr3_nt: TGTGCCAGCAGCGTAGCTCAGAGCTCCTACGAGCAGTACTTC
j_call: TRBJ2-7
d_call: .
clone_size: .
v_call: TRBV9

cdr3_aa: CASSPRQGTQETQYF
cdr3_nt: TGTGCCAGCTCACCCCGCCAGGGTACCCAAGAGACCCAGTACTTC
j_call: TRBJ2-5
d_call: .
clone_size: .
v_call: TRBV18

cdr3_aa: CASSLAGTQETQYF
cdr3_nt: TGTGCCAGCAGCTTAGCCGGGACACAAGAGACCCAGTACTTC
j_call: TRBJ2-5
d_call: .
clone_size: .
v_call: TRBV7-2

cdr3_aa: CSAGGPSGMNTEAFF
cdr3_nt: TGCAGCGCCGGGGGCCCCAGCGGCATGAACACTGAAGCTTTCTTT
j_call: TRBJ1-1
d_call: .
clone_size: .
v_call: TRBV29-1

cdr3_aa: CASRRSGSNTGELFF
cdr3_nt: TGTGCCAGCAGGAGGAGCGGGAGTAACACCGGGGAGCTGTTTTTT
j_call: TRBJ2-2
d_call: TRBD2
clone_size: .
v_call: TRBV2

cdr3_aa: CASSPVAMGSGEQYF
cdr3_nt: TGTGCCAGCAGCCCCGTAGCTATGGGGTCCGGCGAGCAGTACTTC
j_call: TRBJ2-7
d_call: .
clone_size: .
v_call: TRBV9

cdr3_aa: CASSARPGTSVQETQYF
cdr3_nt: TGTGCCAGCAGCGCCCGTCCCGGGACTAGCGTCCAAGAGACCCAGTACTTC
j_call: TRBJ2-5
d_call: TRBD2
clone_size: .
v_call: TRBV9

cdr3_aa: CASSIYGTGDNEQFF
cdr3_nt: TGTGCCAGTAGTATATATGGGACAGGGGACAATGAGCAGTTCTTC
j_call: TRBJ2-1
d_call: TRBD1
clone_size: .
v_call: TRBV19

cdr3_aa: CASSLQGVGTEAFF
cdr3_nt: TGTGCCAGCAGCTTACAGGGTGTCGGCACTGAAGCTTTCTTT
j_call: TRBJ1-1
d_call: .
clone_size: .
v_call: TRBV7-6

cdr3_aa: CATAGARTEAFF
cdr3_nt: TGTGCCACCGCGGGGGCCAGAACTGAAGCTTTCTTT
j_call: TRBJ1-1
d_call: .
clone_size: .
v_call: TRBV10-3

cdr3_aa: CSEGRADTQYF
cdr3_nt: TGCAGTGAGGGGAGGGCAGATACGCAGTATTTT
j_call: TRBJ2-3
d_call: TRBD2
clone_size: .
v_call: TRBV20-1

cdr3_aa: CATSRISRTGVSETQYF
cdr3_nt: TGTGCCACCAGCAGAATTTCCAGGACAGGGGTATCGGAGACCCAGTACTTC
j_call: TRBJ2-5
d_call: TRBD1
clone_size: .
v_call: TRBV15

cdr3_aa: CASSGGQDSNQPQHF
cdr3_nt: TGTGCCAGCAGTGGGGGACAGGATAGCAATCAGCCCCAGCATTTT
j_call: TRBJ1-5
d_call: TRBD1
clone_size: .
v_call: TRBV25-1

cdr3_aa: CASSPSRARNSGNTIYF
cdr3_nt: TGTGCCAGCTCACCATCAAGGGCACGGAACTCTGGAAACACCATATATTTT
j_call: TRBJ1-3
d_call: .
clone_size: .
v_call: TRBV18

cdr3_aa: CASSTGLAGLETQYF
cdr3_nt: TGTGCCAGCAGCACCGGACTAGCGGGACTGGAGACCCAGTACTTC
j_call: TRBJ2-5
d_call: TRBD2
clone_size: few
v_call: TRBV6-6

cdr3_aa: CASRQDVGSYEQYF
cdr3_nt: TGCGCCAGCAGGCAGGACGTAGGGTCCTACGAGCAGTACTTC
j_call: TRBJ2-7
d_call: .
clone_size: .
v_call: TRBV5-1

cdr3_aa: CASSPGTYYEQYF
cdr3_nt: TGTGCCAGCTCACCGGGGACGTATTACGAGCAGTACTTC
j_call: TRBJ2-7
d_call: .
clone_size: .
v_call: TRBV18

cdr3_aa: CAISESGYQETQYF
cdr3_nt: TGTGCCATCAGTGAGTCGGGGTACCAAGAGACCCAGTACTTC
j_call: TRBJ2-5
d_call: .
clone_size: .
v_call: TRBV10-3

cdr3_aa: CASSFTANDQETQYF
cdr3_nt: TGTGCCAGCAGTTTTACGGCAAACGACCAGGAGACCCAGTACTTC
j_call: TRBJ2-5
d_call: .
clone_size: .
v_call: TRBV28

cdr3_aa: CASSDGRGNTEAFF
cdr3_nt: TGTGCCAGCAGTGACGGCAGGGGGAACACTGAAGCTTTCTTT
j_call: TRBJ1-1
d_call: .
clone_size: once
v_call: TRBV2

cdr3_aa: CASSLMGYNEQFF
cdr3_nt: TGTGCCAGCAGTTTAATGGGTTACAATGAGCAGTTCTTC
j_call: TRBJ2-1
d_call: .
clone_size: .
v_call: TRBV27

cdr3_aa: CATEGTYEQYF
cdr3_nt: TGCGCCACCGAGGGGACTTACGAGCAGTACTTC
j_call: TRBJ2-7
d_call: .
clone_size: .
v_call: TRBV10-2

cdr3_aa: CASSLYSGGAQTEAFF
cdr3_nt: TGTGCCAGCAGCCTTTACTCCGGGGGGGCGCAGACTGAAGCTTTCTTT
j_call: TRBJ1-1
d_call: .
clone_size: .
v_call: TRBV5-8

cdr3_aa: CASSLATERLYGYTF
cdr3_nt: TGTGCCAGCAGCCTCGCGACGGAGCGACTCTATGGCTACACCTTC
j_call: TRBJ1-2
d_call: .
clone_size: .
v_call: TRBV14

cdr3_aa: CASGLTGNQPQHF
cdr3_nt: TGTGCTAGTGGTCTAACCGGCAATCAGCCCCAGCATTTT
j_call: TRBJ1-5
d_call: .
clone_size: .
v_call: TRBV12-5

cdr3_aa: CASSSIAGAPSTDTQYF
cdr3_nt: TGTGCCAGCAGCTCTATAGCGGGAGCTCCTAGCACAGATACGCAGTATTTT
j_call: TRBJ2-3
d_call: TRBD2
clone_size: .
v_call: TRBV5-6

cdr3_aa: CASSINLLAAQETQYF
cdr3_nt: TGTGCCAGCAGCATAAACTTGCTAGCGGCCCAAGAGACCCAGTACTTC
j_call: TRBJ2-5
d_call: TRBD2
clone_size: .
v_call: TRBV7-6

cdr3_aa: CASSQDRTGPGNEQFF
cdr3_nt: TGCGCCAGCAGCCAAGACCGGACAGGGCCGGGCAATGAGCAGTTCTTC
j_call: TRBJ2-1
d_call: TRBD1
clone_size: .
v_call: TRBV4-1

cdr3_aa: CASSDSGGSGNTIYF
cdr3_nt: TGTGCCAGCAGTGATTCAGGGGGCTCTGGAAACACCATATATTTT
j_call: TRBJ1-3
d_call: TRBD1
clone_size: .
v_call: TRBV6-4